These 18 T cell receptor beta chains originate from one sample sequenced in a study of post-analysis software for immune sequencing data. Study-level findings and limits: In patients, about 5 TRBV segments were more frequent than in controls, with TRBV5-6, TRBV5-1 and TRBV20-1 among them.

No cognate antigen is known for these TCRs. TCR beta cDNA libraries had unique molecular identifiers. Using its own MiXCR run on the PCR reads, TCRdb lists one record per CDR3 protein. This repertoire shows 800,000 to 950,000 distinct CDR3 sequences, roughly half found once; its top ten account for approximately 4.2%. Sequencing was carried out using blood. These receptors came from a girl aged 5 to 17 with multiple sclerosis.

This chain links TRBV3-1 with TRBJ2-3, with 8 bases aligning to TRBD2. The CDR3 extends over 13 amino acids. The trim removed 3 bases at V and 10 bases at J, leaving 6 bases unmatched. Germline V gives CDR1 LGHDT, CDR2 YNNKEL (reference sequence). The CDR3 spells CASSHGTSWAQYF. Here the CDR3 DNA reads TGTGCCAGCAGCCACGGGACTAGTTGGGCGCAGTATTTT.

This clonotype has only a few counts. The chain couples TRBV5-6 to TRBJ2-7; perhaps TRBD1 as D (5 bases). Trimming cost V 4 bases and J 1 base, with 12 bases left between them. The CDR3 covers 14 residues. Germline values: CDR1 SGHDT, CDR2 YYEEEE. The CDR3 sequence is CASSETGASYEQYF. In DNA form, the CDR3 reads TGTGCCAGCAGCGAGACTGGGGCGTCCTACGAGCAGTACTTC. Filled out from reference TRBV5-6 and TRBJ2-7, the complete variable domain reads DAGVTQSPTHLIKTRGQQVTLRCSPKSGHDTVSWYQQALGQGPQFIFQYYEEEERQRGNFPDRFSGHQFPNYSSELNVNALLLGDSALYLCASSETGASYEQYFGPGTRLTVT.

The V gene is TRBV4-1, the J gene TRBJ2-3, with unresolved D. CDR3 length: 17 amino acids. CDR1 and CDR2 from the germline V gene are MGHRA and YSYEKL. V lost 4 bases and J lost 4, with 21 bases in between. This CDR3 reads CASSLVGTALYSDTQYF. CDR3 nucleotides: TGCGCCAGCAGCCTAGTAGGCACGGCTCTCTACTCAGATACGCAGTATTTT.

This sequence joins TRBV20-1 and TRBJ2-1; D remains ambiguous. Trimming stripped 4 bases from V and 0 bases from J, with 16 bases between. Germline assignment: CDR1 DFQATT and CDR2 SNEGSKA (reference sequence). The CDR3 consists of 16 residues. The CDR3 loop reads CSANGIEGISYNEQFF. CDR3 nucleotide sequence: TGCAGTGCTAACGGTATTGAAGGGATCTCCTACAATGAGCAGTTCTTC.

V gene TRBV7-3 combines with J gene TRBJ2-2; the D gene could be TRBD1 or TRBD2 (5 bases each). The CDR3 is 18 amino acids. Trimming stripped 2 bases from V and 0 bases from J, with 16 bases between. Germline V gene sequence: CDR1 SGHTA, CDR2 FQGTGA. Written as DNA, the CDR3 is TGTGCCAGCAGCTTAGCCCATGGGGAGACAGCGAACACCGGGGAGCTGTTTTTT. The encoded protein is CASSLAHGETANTGELFF. The variable domain in full, completed from reference TRBV7-3 and TRBJ2-2, reads GAGVSQTPSNKVTEKGKYVELRCDPISGHTALYWYRQSLGQGPEFLIYFQGTGAADDSGLPNDRFFAVRPEGSVSTLKIQRTERGDSAVYLCASSLAHGETANTGELFFGEGSRLTVL.

This clonotype was seen a handful of times. The chain uses TRBV12-3 or TRBV12-4 and TRBJ2-7, with D possibly matching TRBD2 (6 bases). The CDR3 spans 14 residues. The V and J ends lost 6 bases and 4 bases respectively, with 16 bases between them. The CDR3 DNA follows: TGTGCCAGCAGCATCTCCGGGAGACGGTACGAGCAGTACTTC. It encodes CASSISGRRYEQYF.

The V and J genes are TRBV5-1 and TRBJ1-1; the D is unclear. The CDR3 is made up of 14 amino acids. V lost 2 bases to trimming and J lost 3 bases, with 11 bases between them. CDR1 SGHRS and CDR2 YFSETQ come from the germline V gene. The CDR3 is CASSLERVHTEAFF. As DNA, the CDR3 is TGCGCCAGCAGCTTAGAAAGGGTTCACACTGAAGCTTTCTTT.

In nucleotides, the CDR3 is TGCGCCAGCAGCCAAGTACGGGCAGGGAGCTCCTACGAGCAGTACTTC. Residues: CASSQVRAGSSYEQYF. The rearrangement links TRBV4-1 to TRBJ2-7; D is possibly TRBD1 or TRBD2 (5 bases each). The CDR3 has 16 residues. Trimming took off 1 base at V and 0 bases at J, with 13 bases between the two ends. Germline lookup yields CDR1 MGHRA and CDR2 YSYEKL.

This clonotype was seen at least ten times. The genes are TRBV7-9 and TRBJ2-7, with 7 positions matching TRBD1. Germline V gene lookup returns CDR1 SEHNR and CDR2 FQNEAQ (reference sequence). The CDR3 consists of 15 residues. Unmatched junction bases numbered 6, after V lost 4 bases and J lost 0 bases. This CDR3 reads CASSSTTGTSYEQYF. DNA of the CDR3: TGTGCCAGCAGCTCGACGACAGGGACCTCCTACGAGCAGTACTTC.

This chain connects TRBV4-1 to TRBJ2-1, with 7 positions matching TRBD2. The CDR3 runs to 17 residues. Germline CDR1 reads MGHRA; CDR2 reads YSYEKL. Trimming removed 1 base from V and 3 bases from J; junction bases left unmatched: 9. The CDR3 coding sequence is TGCGCCAGCAGCCAAGTCCTAACGGGGGGAATCTACAATGAGCAGTTCTTC. It yields the protein CASSQVLTGGIYNEQFF.

The V call is TRBV5-1, the J call TRBJ2-5; D uncertain. The DNA end lines up better with TRBJ2-7; the J call may be wrong. Germline values: CDR1 SGHRS, CDR2 YFSETQ. The CDR3 has 13 residues. The CDR3 spells CASSNGSPYEQYF. CDR3 DNA sequence: TGCGCCAGCAGCAACGGGTCTCCCTACGAGCAGTACTTC.

This clonotype has a handful of counts. The junction does not match germline at one end; this may be a read error. The V and J genes are TRBV5-1 and TRBJ2-5, with TRBD2 matching over 7 bases. The CDR3 runs to 14 residues. CDR1 SGHRS and CDR2 YFSETQ come from the germline V gene. CDR3 DNA sequence: TGTGCCAGCAGCTTGGTCAGCGGGGAAGAGACCCAGTACTTC. The encoded protein is CASSLVSGEETQYF.

The sample holds a few counts of this clonotype. The chain recombines TRBV7-9 with TRBJ2-5; 11 bases are a match to TRBD2. The J call may be in error: the DNA end matches TRBJ2-7 better. CDR1 and CDR2 from the germline V gene are SEHNR and FQNEAQ (reference sequence). This CDR3 is built from 15 residues. CDR3 nucleotide sequence: TGTGCCAGCAGCAACCCTAGCGGGAGGCAAGGCGAGCAGTACTTC. As protein: CASSNPSGRQGEQYF.

This clonotype was recorded only once. The rearrangement uses TRBV6-1 and TRBJ2-1; D possibly corresponds to TRBD1 (5 bases). Germline values: CDR1 MNHNS, CDR2 SASEGT. Deletions cut 3 bases from V and 4 bases from J, with 16 bases between. This CDR3 region has 16 residues. The CDR3 bases are TGTGCCAGCAGTGATCCCAGGGCGCCCGTGTACAATGAGCAGTTCTTC. Its translation: CASSDPRAPVYNEQFF.

CDR3 in DNA: TGTGCCAGCAGTTTATTCGCCGGGGAGCTGTTTTTT. Protein product: CASSLFAGELFF. This rearrangement joins TRBV27 to TRBJ2-2; D gene uncertain. The CDR3 runs 12 residues. The V end lost 1 base, the J end lost 6 bases, and 3 bases lay between the germline ends. Per germline, CDR1 MNHEY and CDR2 SMNVEV (reference sequence).

The V gene is TRBV15, the J gene TRBJ2-2; no clear D gene. Per the germline V gene, CDR1 is LNHNV and CDR2 is YYDKDF (reference sequence). V was pared by 3 bases and J by 7 bases, with 6 bases between. CDR3 length equals 12 residues. CDR3 residues: CATSSIDGELFF. CDR3 DNA: TGTGCCACCAGCAGTATCGACGGGGAGCTGTTTTTT.

Written as DNA, the CDR3 is TGCAGCGGGGCCTCAGGGAGAACTGAAGCTTTCTTT. This encodes CSGASGRTEAFF. The chain carries TRBV29-1 and TRBJ1-1, with D possibly matching TRBD1 (5 bases). V lost 7 bases, J lost 5 bases, and 14 bases lay in between. Germline-derived CDR1 and CDR2 are SQVTM and ANQGSEA. The CDR3 has 12 amino acids.

To note about this clonotype: The germline gene is not matched at one end of the junction; a read error may be the cause. This chain connects TRBV11-2 to TRBJ2-7, with TRBD1 as a possible D gene (5 bases). Germline V CDR1 and CDR2: SGHAT, FQNNGV. This CDR3 region has 14 residues. Written as DNA, the CDR3 is TGTGCCAGCAGCATAGATAGGGGCAGAGGCGAGCAGTACTTC. Translating it yields CASSIDRGRGEQYF.